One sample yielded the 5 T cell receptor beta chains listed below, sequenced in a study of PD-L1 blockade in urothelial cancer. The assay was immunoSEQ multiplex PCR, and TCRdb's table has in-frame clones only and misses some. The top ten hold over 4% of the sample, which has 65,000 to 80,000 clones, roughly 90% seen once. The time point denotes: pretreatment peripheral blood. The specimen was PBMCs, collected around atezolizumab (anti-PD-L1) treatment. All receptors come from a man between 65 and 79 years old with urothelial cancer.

CDR3 bases: TGTGCCAGCAGTCTAAGGGAGAAGTCAGATACGCAGTATTTT. As protein: CASSLREKSDTQYF. This chain links TRBV7-3 with TRBJ2-3; a possible D gene is TRBD2 (5 bases). The CDR3 has 14 residues. The ends were cut back, 6 bases at V and 4 bases at J, with 14 bases in the middle. CDR1 and CDR2 (germline): SGHTA, FQGTGA.

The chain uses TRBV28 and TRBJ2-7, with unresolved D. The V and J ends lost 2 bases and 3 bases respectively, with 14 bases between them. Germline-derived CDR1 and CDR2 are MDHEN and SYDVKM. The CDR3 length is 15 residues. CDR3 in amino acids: CASSLVANPLYEQYF. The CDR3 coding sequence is TGTGCCAGCAGTTTAGTAGCCAACCCGCTCTACGAGCAGTACTTC.

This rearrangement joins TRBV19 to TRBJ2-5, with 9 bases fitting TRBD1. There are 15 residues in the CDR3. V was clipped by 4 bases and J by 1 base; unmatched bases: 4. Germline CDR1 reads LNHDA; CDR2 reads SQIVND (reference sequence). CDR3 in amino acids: CASSTGTGPQETQYF. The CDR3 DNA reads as TGTGCCAGTAGTACCGGGACAGGGCCCCAAGAGACCCAGTACTTC.

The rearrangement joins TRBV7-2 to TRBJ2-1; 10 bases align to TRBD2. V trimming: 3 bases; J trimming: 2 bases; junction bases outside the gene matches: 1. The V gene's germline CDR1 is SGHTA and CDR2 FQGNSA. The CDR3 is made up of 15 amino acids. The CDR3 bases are TGTGCCAGCAGCTTCAGCGGGAGGGCCTACAATGAGCAGTTCTTC. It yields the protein CASSFSGRAYNEQFF.

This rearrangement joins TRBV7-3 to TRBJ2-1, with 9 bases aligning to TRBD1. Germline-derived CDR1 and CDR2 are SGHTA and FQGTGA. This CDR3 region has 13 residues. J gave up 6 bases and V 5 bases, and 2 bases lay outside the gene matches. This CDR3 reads CASSQDRGNEQFF. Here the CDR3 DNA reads TGTGCCAGCAGCCAGGACAGGGGCAATGAGCAGTTCTTC.